Listed here are 15 T cell receptor beta chains from one sample, sequenced in a study of T-cell memory formation after mild COVID-19. A single record per CDR3 protein comes from TCRdb applying MiXCR to the 5' RACE reads. The table has roughly 350,000 distinct CDR3 sequences, 20% to 25% seen once; the top ten hold about 12%. The sequenced material came from PBMCs or a T cell subset sorted from them (not recorded which). The source of these receptors is an adult woman who had mild COVID-19 (a few samples of this study predate the infection). Cell type and time point are not known.

The chain carries TRBV3-1 and TRBJ2-5, with 8 nucleotides matching TRBD1. Germline V CDR1 and CDR2: LGHDT, YNNKEL (reference sequence). This CDR3 is 15 amino acids long. Unmatched junction bases numbered 4, after V lost 4 bases and J lost 0 bases. The CDR3 here is CASSPWTGHQETQYF. The CDR3 coding sequence is TGTGCCAGCAGCCCGTGGACAGGGCACCAAGAGACCCAGTACTTC.

In its sample, this clonotype was seen many times. The CDR3 nucleotides are TGCGCCAGCAGCAGACTAGCGGGTTACAATGAGCAGTTCTTC. Encoded protein: CASSRLAGYNEQFF. This chain links TRBV5-1 with TRBJ2-1; TRBD2 matches at 10 bases. CDR3 length: 14 residues. V lost 4 bases and J lost 4; bases outside the gene matches: 2. Germline values: CDR1 SGHRS, CDR2 YFSETQ.

This clonotype was found many times. The chain combines TRBV20-1 with TRBJ1-2; D perhaps matches TRBD1 (5 bases). Germline values: CDR1 DFQATT, CDR2 SNEGSKA (reference sequence). This CDR3 spans 15 amino acids. V was cut by 2 bases and J by 2 bases, with 15 bases left in between. This CDR3 is CSARWDPKPNYGYTF. DNA of the CDR3: TGCAGTGCTAGATGGGACCCGAAGCCCAACTATGGCTACACCTTC.

This clonotype was seen a few times. This sequence joins TRBV18 and TRBJ2-1, with TRBD1 matching over 8 bases. The CDR3 consists of 15 residues. Trimming cost V 2 bases and J 2 bases; bases outside gene matches: 2. Germline-derived CDR1 and CDR2 are KGHSH and LQKENI. CDR3 amino acids: CASSPTDRAYNEQFF. The CDR3, as DNA: TGTGCCAGCTCACCAACGGACAGGGCCTACAATGAGCAGTTCTTC.

The CDR3 region is CASSTTGSEAFF. The CDR3 DNA reads TGCGCCAGCAGCACGACAGGGTCTGAAGCTTTCTTT. The chain has TRBV5-1 and TRBJ1-1, with 7 bases fitting TRBD1. The germline gives CDR1 SGHRS, CDR2 YFSETQ. There are 12 residues in the CDR3. Germline trimming cut 4 bases from V and 6 bases from J; bases unmatched to any gene: 3.

This clonotype was picked up a small number of times. The chain couples TRBV12-3 or TRBV12-4 to TRBJ1-2; the match to TRBD1 covers 7 bases. Losses at the gene ends were 7 bases for V and 8 bases for J; bases not matched to a gene: 7. The CDR3 loop spans 12 amino acids. The CDR3 sequence is CASNPPGGGYTF. CDR3 bases: TGTGCCAGCAACCCTCCAGGGGGAGGCTACACCTTC.

This clonotype was seen a few times. The chain recombines TRBV5-1 with TRBJ2-3, with 9 bases identical to TRBD1. Germline trimming cut 4 bases from V and 7 bases from J; bases unmatched to any gene: 7. Germline V gene sequence: CDR1 SGHRS, CDR2 YFSETQ. The CDR3 has 14 amino acids. Written as DNA, the CDR3 is TGCGCCAGCAGCGTCGGGACAGGGTCGAATACGCAGTATTTT. It yields the protein CASSVGTGSNTQYF.

In this sample, this clonotype turned up a few times. This chain links TRBV5-8 with TRBJ2-5; TRBD2 matches 10 bases. This CDR3 region has 16 residues. V lost 6 bases, J lost 5 bases, and 13 bases stayed unmatched. Looked up from germline, CDR1 is SGHTS and CDR2 is YDEGEE. CDR3 in DNA: TGTGCCAGCAACTTTGCCGGGACTAGCGCGACGGAGACCCAGTACTTC. It codes for CASNFAGTSATETQYF.

This clonotype was recorded a few times. The chain links TRBV29-1 to TRBJ2-1, with 12 bases fitting TRBD2. The V gene end was trimmed by 5 bases and the J gene end by 4 bases; junction bases not matched to a gene: 12. Per germline, CDR1 SQVTM and CDR2 ANQGSEA. The CDR3 has 17 amino acids. The CDR3 is CSVWGLAGGLGYNEQFF. In nucleotides, the CDR3 is TGCAGCGTTTGGGGCCTAGCGGGAGGGCTTGGGTACAATGAGCAGTTCTTC.

V is TRBV12-3 or TRBV12-4 and J is TRBJ1-2; D is uncertain. The CDR3 covers 13 residues. Trimming cost V 6 bases and J 8 bases, with 16 bases left between them. Here the CDR3 reads CASSAGSQMGYTF. CDR3 DNA sequence: TGTGCCAGCAGCGCTGGGTCACAGATGGGCTACACCTTC.

This clonotype has a handful of counts. The rearrangement links TRBV12-3 or TRBV12-4 to TRBJ2-5, with TRBD1 matching over 8 bases. Trimming at V came to 6 bases and at J to 3 bases, leaving 9 bases not matched to a gene. The CDR3 spans 15 residues. CDR3 loop: CASSRRATGEETQYF. The CDR3 coding sequence is TGTGCCAGCAGCCGCAGGGCGACAGGGGAAGAGACCCAGTACTTC.

This clonotype was counted many times. J is TRBJ1-3 and V is TRBV3-1; 9 positions match TRBD1. This CDR3 region has 16 residues. Germline V CDR1 and CDR2: LGHDT, YNNKEL (reference sequence). V shed 4 bases and J 0 bases; nucleotides not matched to a gene: 4. This CDR3 reads CASSPWTGDSGNTIYF. The DNA for the CDR3 is TGTGCCAGCAGCCCATGGACAGGGGACTCTGGAAACACCATATATTTT.

This clonotype was seen more than once but under ten times. This chain joins TRBV5-1 and TRBJ2-2, with D perhaps matching TRBD1 or TRBD2 (6 bases each). The V end was cut by 4 bases, the J end by 3 bases, with 10 bases between. Germline values: CDR1 SGHRS, CDR2 YFSETQ. The CDR3 consists of 14 residues. As DNA, the CDR3 is TGCGCCAGCAGCGGGGGGCCCTACACCGGGGAGCTGTTTTTT. Amino acid sequence: CASSGGPYTGELFF. The whole variable domain, filled in from reference TRBV5-1 and TRBJ2-2, reads KAGVTQTPRYLIKTRGQQVTLSCSPISGHRSVSWYQQTPGQGLQFLFEYFSETQRNKGNFPGRFSGRQFSNSRSEMNVSTLELGDSALYLCASSGGPYTGELFFGEGSRLTVL.

The V call is TRBV5-1, the J call TRBJ1-1, with D possibly TRBD1 on 5 matching bases. CDR1 and CDR2 (germline): SGHRS, YFSETQ. Trimming took 6 bases from V and 5 from J, leaving 20 bases between them. The CDR3 is made up of 15 amino acids. CDR3 sequence reads: CASTDLQPGGTEAFF. The CDR3 region has the DNA TGCGCCAGCACCGACTTGCAGCCGGGGGGTACTGAAGCTTTCTTT.

The chain has TRBV4-3 and TRBJ2-1; 9 bases are a match to TRBD1. Germline-derived CDR1 and CDR2 are LGHNA and YSLEER. Trimming took 8 bases from V and 6 from J; bases not matched to a gene: 11. The CDR3 length is 15 residues. CDR3 in amino acids: CASGPLGQGGNEQFF. Written as DNA, the CDR3 is TGCGCCAGCGGGCCGTTGGGACAGGGAGGCAATGAGCAGTTCTTC.